The rows below give T cell receptor beta chains drawn from one sample of a study of PD-1 blockade in mismatch repair-deficient tumors. Assay used: immunoSEQ multiplex PCR; TCRdb lists only in-frame clones, some missing. The sample records over 75,000 clones, 81% being singletons. The source was peripheral blood, collected 12 weeks after starting pembrolizumab. These receptors all stem from an adult with mismatch repair-deficient cancer. Each CDR3 is given with its conserved first and last residue. A D gene is named only where the DNA matches it firmly. Size is omitted from some rows. Given values are once, few, many or a class for expanded clones.

NA | TRBJ2-3 | TRBV5-4 | NA | CASSLDPTRTDTQYF | TGTGCCAGCAGCTTGGACCCGACTCGCACAGATACGCAGTATTTT
TRBD2 | TRBJ2-1 | TRBV29-1 | once | CSVEDRGAREAFF | TGCAGCGTTGAAGATCGGGGTGCGCGGGAGGCGTTCTTC
NA | TRBJ2-7 | TRBV7-9 | few | CASTKGGYEQYF | TGTGCCAGCACTAAGGGGGGATACGAGCAGTACTTC
TRBD1 | TRBJ1-1 | TRBV29-1 | once | CSGVKSGGVTEAFF | TGCAGCGGAGTTAAATCAGGGGGCGTCACTGAAGCTTTCTTT
NA | TRBJ2-5 | TRBV11-2 | NA | CASRPEGETQYF | TGTGCCAGCAGACCGGAGGGGGAGACCCAGTACTTC
NA | TRBJ2-3 | TRBV2 | few | CASLPQTSTDTQYF | TGTGCCAGCCTCCCCCAGACTAGCACAGATACGCAGTATTTT
TRBD1 | TRBJ1-1 | TRBV11-2 | NA | CASSLWTGLEDTEAFF | TGTGCCAGCAGCTTATGGACAGGGCTTGAGGACACTGAAGCTTTCTTT
NA | TRBJ2-7 | TRBV5-1 | NA | CASSLGDIPDEQYF | TGCGCCAGCAGCCTTGGGGACATTCCGGACGAGCAGTACTTC
NA | TRBJ1-1 | TRBV6-1 | NA | CASSDPWGANTEAFF | TGTGCCAGCAGTGACCCATGGGGGGCGAACACTGAAGCTTTCTTT
NA | TRBJ1-1 | TRBV19 | NA | CASSIRVGGTEAFF | TGTGCCAGTAGTATACGGGTCGGAGGGACTGAAGCTTTCTTT
TRBD1 | TRBJ2-2 | TRBV29-1 | few | CSGRTGGTGELFF | TGCAGCGGAAGGACAGGGGGAACCGGGGAGCTGTTTTTT
NA | TRBJ1-1 | TRBV11-3 | NA | CASSLGEKTEAFF | TGTGCCAGCAGCTTAGGAGAGAAAACTGAAGCTTTCTTT
NA | TRBJ1-2 | TRBV30 | NA | CAWRVAPYGYTF | TGTGCCTGGAGGGTTGCCCCTTATGGCTACACCTTC
NA | TRBJ2-7 | TRBV5-1 | NA | CASSSGGGEREQYF | TGCGCCAGCAGCTCGGGTGGGGGAGAGCGCGAGCAGTACTTC
TRBD1 | TRBJ1-2 | TRBV7-6 | NA | CASSFLQGDGYTF | TGTGCCAGCAGCTTTTTACAGGGGGATGGCTACACCTTC
NA | TRBJ1-4 | TRBV19 | NA | CASSKKQLNEKLFF | TGTGCCAGTAGTAAGAAACAGCTGAATGAAAAACTGTTTTTT
TRBD2 | TRBJ2-3 | TRBV10-3 | NA | CAISTGTSYDTQYF | TGTGCCATCAGTACCGGGACTAGTTACGATACGCAGTATTTT
NA | TRBJ2-7 | TRBV6-5 | NA | CASGSSYEQYF | TGTGCCAGCGGGAGCTCCTACGAGCAGTACTTC
NA | TRBJ1-1 | TRBV7-2 | NA | CASSLSAGPTRSTEAFF | TGTGCCAGCAGCTTATCGGCAGGACCCACTAGGTCCACTGAAGCTTTCTTT
TRBD2 | TRBJ2-2 | TRBV10-2 | NA | CASSRTSGRIGELFF | TGCGCCAGCAGTCGGACTAGCGGGAGAATCGGGGAGCTGTTTTTT
NA | TRBJ1-1 | TRBV7-8 | NA | CASSLVQGPNTEAFF | TGTGCCAGCAGCTTAGTGCAGGGCCCCAACACTGAAGCTTTCTTT
NA | TRBJ2-3 | TRBV5-1 | once | CASKTGYFTDTQYF | TGCGCCAGCAAGACAGGATACTTCACAGATACGCAGTATTTT
TRBD2 | TRBJ2-3 | TRBV11-2 | NA | CASSPLTSGRSRDTQYF | TGTGCCAGCAGCCCGTTGACTAGCGGGAGGTCCCGCGATACGCAGTATTTT
TRBD2 | TRBJ2-3 | TRBV25-1 | NA | CASGGSGRAIDTQYF | TGTGCCAGCGGGGGAAGCGGGAGGGCCATAGATACGCAGTATTTT
TRBD2 | TRBJ2-1 | TRBV19 | NA | CASSIGGLVASGRRSYNEQFF | TGTGCCAGTAGTATAGGAGGGCTGGTAGCTAGCGGGAGAAGGTCCTACAATGAGCAGTTCTTC
NA | TRBJ2-7 | TRBV20-1 | few | CSATPSYEQYF | TGCAGTGCGACGCCCTCCTACGAGCAGTACTTC
NA | TRBJ1-1 | TRBV30 | few | CAWSEETQNTEAFF | TGTGCCTGGAGTGAGGAGACACAGAACACTGAAGCTTTCTTT
TRBD2 | TRBJ2-7 | TRBV11-2 | NA | CASSHGLAGGSYEQYF | TGTGCCAGCAGTCACGGACTAGCGGGAGGCTCCTACGAGCAGTACTTC
NA | TRBJ1-1 | TRBV5-6 | NA | CASSLDGINTEAFF | TGTGCCAGCAGCTTGGACGGAATCAACACTGAAGCTTTCTTT
TRBD2 | TRBJ2-5 | TRBV7-2 | NA | CASTKGNSGAQETQYF | TGTGCCAGCACTAAGGGGAATAGCGGGGCCCAAGAGACCCAGTACTTC
TRBD2 | TRBJ2-3 | TRBV7-2 | NA | CASRLAGDHTDTQYF | TGTGCCAGTCGACTAGCGGGAGACCACACAGATACGCAGTATTTT
NA | TRBJ1-5 | TRBV5-6 | few | CASSLVDSNQPQHF | TGTGCCAGCAGCTTGGTGGATAGCAATCAGCCCCAGCATTTT
NA | TRBJ2-1 | TRBV11-3 | NA | CASSLEGGVNEQFF | TGTGCCAGCAGCCTCGAGGGGGGCGTCAATGAGCAGTTCTTC
NA | TRBJ2-7 | TRBV7-2 | NA | CASSSRDPSSYEQYF | TGTGCCAGCAGCTCCCGGGACCCAAGCTCCTACGAGCAGTACTTC
TRBD2 | TRBJ2-1 | TRBV5-1 | NA | CASSPTSGGYNEQFF | TGCGCCAGCAGCCCAACTAGCGGGGGTTACAATGAGCAGTTCTTC
NA | TRBJ1-3 | TRBV5-4 | NA | CASSLLGSGNTIYF | TGTGCCAGCAGCTTGTTGGGCTCTGGAAACACCATATATTTT
NA | TRBJ2-5 | TRBV7-2 | NA | CASSPILAFPQETQYF | TGTGCCAGCAGTCCAATACTAGCTTTCCCACAAGAGACCCAGTACTTC
NA | TRBJ2-7 | TRBV27 | once | CASRSRRDHEQYF | TGTGCCAGCAGGAGTAGGAGGGACCACGAGCAGTACTTC
TRBD1 | TRBJ1-5 | TRBV12-5 | NA | CASGLVIGGVGQPQHF | TGTGCTAGTGGTTTGGTAATAGGGGGCGTAGGTCAGCCCCAGCATTTT
TRBD1 | TRBJ2-7 | TRBV9 | NA | CASSESTPGQGFNEQYF | TGTGCCAGCAGCGAATCTACTCCGGGACAGGGGTTCAACGAGCAGTACTTC
TRBD2 | TRBJ2-3 | TRBV5-1 | NA | CASSLAVPSGRGGDTQYF | TGCGCCAGCAGCTTGGCAGTCCCTAGCGGGAGGGGCGGAGATACGCAGTATTTT
TRBD1 | TRBJ1-1 | TRBV5-4 | NA | CASSGRGTANTEAFF | TGTGCCAGCAGCGGGCGGGGGACAGCCAACACTGAAGCTTTCTTT
NA | TRBJ1-1 | TRBV29-1 | NA | CSVELGLNTEAFF | TGCAGCGTTGAATTGGGCTTGAACACTGAAGCTTTCTTT
NA | TRBJ1-2 | TRBV11-2 | NA | CASSPPTGNYGYTF | TGTGCCAGCAGCCCCCCTACAGGGAACTATGGCTACACCTTC
NA | TRBJ1-2 | TRBV5-1 | once | CASSLGLSVRLDYGYTF | TGCGCCAGCAGCTTGGGACTCAGCGTCAGGCTTGACTATGGCTACACCTTC
TRBD1 | TRBJ1-1 | TRBV18 | once | CASSGTGVNTEAFF | TGTGCCAGCTCAGGGACAGGGGTGAACACTGAAGCTTTCTTT
NA | TRBJ2-7 | TRBV27 | NA | CASSFGGRRDEQYF | TGTGCCAGCAGTTTTGGGGGGAGACGGGACGAGCAGTACTTC
TRBD2 | TRBJ2-7 | TRBV7-9 | NA | CASSTSGSSLEQYF | TGTGCCAGCAGTACTAGCGGGAGCTCCCTGGAGCAGTACTTC
NA | TRBJ2-5 | TRBV30 | NA | CAWSVNYQETQYF | TGTGCCTGGAGTGTAAATTACCAAGAGACCCAGTACTTC
TRBD1 | TRBJ1-2 | TRBV6-6 | NA | CASSKDRGQGDGYTF | TGTGCCAGCAGTAAAGACAGGGGGCAAGGTGATGGCTACACCTTC
NA | TRBJ2-1 | TRBV11-3 | NA | CASSLAGVWGEQFF | TGTGCCAGCAGCTTAGCGGGGGTCTGGGGTGAGCAGTTCTTC
NA | TRBJ2-3 | TRBV10-3 | once | CAISESITDTQYF | TGTGCCATCAGTGAAAGTATCACAGATACGCAGTATTTT